The rows below give T cell receptor beta chains drawn from one sample of a study of OX40 agonist ivuxolimab in advanced cancers. Produced via immunoSEQ multiplex PCR; TCRdb's table is partial and in-frame only. The sample shows under 50,000 clones, roughly 85% of them seen only once. Sequences were derived from CD4+ or CD8+ T cells sorted from blood, sampled in a trial of the OX40 agonist ivuxolimab. The source is an adult with an advanced solid tumor such as melanoma, head and neck, liver or kidney cancer. Both conserved end residues are part of each CDR3. The D gene is left open where the match is weak. Only part of the rows carry a size: once, few, many, or a class if the clone is expanded.

TRBV11-2,TRBD1,.,TRBJ2-1,TGTGCCAGCAGCCCCGACAGGGGGGACAATGAGCAGTTCTTC,CASSPDRGDNEQFF
TRBV6-6,TRBD1,.,TRBJ2-5,TGTGCCAGCACCACGGGACAGGGAGGCGAGACCCAGTACTTC,CASTTGQGGETQYF
TRBV19,TRBD2,.,TRBJ2-3,TGTGCCAGTAGTTCTAGCGGGAGCGGCACAGATACGCAGTATTTT,CASSSSGSGTDTQYF
TRBV4-1,.,.,TRBJ1-5,TGCGCCAGCAGCCAAGTATCCTTGGGGCGCAATCAGCCCCAGCATTTT,CASSQVSLGRNQPQHF
TRBV4-3,TRBD1,.,TRBJ1-1,TGCGCCAGCAGCCAAACTGACAGGGGGCTTTGGACTGAAGCTTTCTTT,CASSQTDRGLWTEAFF
TRBV5-4,TRBD1,.,TRBJ2-5,TGTGCCAGCAGCTCTCCGGGACAGGGCCAAGAGACCCAGTACTTC,CASSSPGQGQETQYF
TRBV25-1,.,.,TRBJ2-5,TGTGCCAGCAGTGAATTCGGACGGGAGACCCAGTACTTC,CASSEFGRETQYF
TRBV5-4,TRBD2,few,TRBJ2-7,TGTGCCAGCAGCCGAACCCCGACTAGCGGGAGACAGGCCTACGAGCAGTACTTC,CASSRTPTSGRQAYEQYF
TRBV7-2,.,.,TRBJ1-1,TGTGCCAGCAGCTTACAGGCCAGGGGCGGGACTGAAGCTTTCTTT,CASSLQARGGTEAFF
TRBV7-6,.,.,TRBJ1-3,TGTGCCAGCAGCTTCGGGGCTTCTGGAAACACCATATATTTT,CASSFGASGNTIYF
TRBV6-5,TRBD2,.,TRBJ2-5,TGTGCCAGCCGGGAGCGGGAGGTCTCGGAGACCCAGTACTTC,CASREREVSETQYF
TRBV2,.,.,TRBJ2-5,TGTGCCAGCAGTGACAATGGGGAGACCCAGTACTTC,CASSDNGETQYF
TRBV10-1,TRBD2,.,TRBJ2-1,TGCGCCAGCAGTGAGTCTATCGGGAGGGCCACTTACAATGAGCAGTTCTTC,CASSESIGRATYNEQFF
TRBV6-6,.,.,TRBJ2-2,TGTGCCAGCATCACGGGAGCTAACACCGGGGAGCTGTTTTTT,CASITGANTGELFF
TRBV19,.,.,TRBJ2-1,TGTGCCAGTAGTTCCACAGGCCCCGAGCAGTTCTTC,CASSSTGPEQFF
TRBV4-3,.,few,TRBJ2-5,TGCGCCAGCAGCCAAGATTACGGGGGAGAAGAGACCCAGTACTTC,CASSQDYGGEETQYF
TRBV28,.,few,TRBJ1-2,TGTGCCAGCAGTTACATCAATGGGATTGGGGGCTACACCTTC,CASSYINGIGGYTF
TRBV5-1,.,.,TRBJ2-6,TGCGCCAGCAGCTTCGGGGACTTCTCTGGGGCCAACGTCCTGACTTTC,CASSFGDFSGANVLTF
TRBV18,.,.,TRBJ1-2,TGTGCCAGCTCACTCGGGACTGATTCTAACTATGGCTACACCTTC,CASSLGTDSNYGYTF
TRBV9,TRBD1,.,TRBJ1-5,TGTGCCAGCAGCGTTAACAGGGGCAGGCAGCCCCAGCATTTT,CASSVNRGRQPQHF
TRBV5-1,TRBD2,.,TRBJ2-1,TGCGCCAGCAGCAAGGCCGGGACTAGCAAACTCAATGAGCAGTTCTTC,CASSKAGTSKLNEQFF
TRBV19,.,.,TRBJ2-7,TGTGCCAGTAGTGTCGACAGTCTTGGAACCTACGAGCAGTACTTC,CASSVDSLGTYEQYF
TRBV5-1,TRBD2,few,TRBJ2-5,TGCGCCAGCAGCTTGGGGCTAGCGGGAGACACCCGACGATTGCAAGAGACCCAGTACTTC,CASSLGLAGDTRRLQETQYF
TRBV11-2,.,few,TRBJ1-1,TGTGCCAGCAGCTTAGAAGGGGTGTGGAACACTGAAGCTTTCTTT,CASSLEGVWNTEAFF
TRBV27,.,.,TRBJ2-1,TGTGCCAGCAGTTTAGACGGGGCCTCCTACAATGAGCAGTTCTTC,CASSLDGASYNEQFF
TRBV7-9,TRBD2,.,TRBJ2-7,TGTGCCAGCAGCTTCCCTAGCGGGTTCTCCTACGAGCAGTACTTC,CASSFPSGFSYEQYF
TRBV5-1,.,.,TRBJ2-1,TGCGCCAGCAGCCCCTCCGGAACTAGAGTCAATGAGCAGTTCTTC,CASSPSGTRVNEQFF
TRBV19,TRBD1,.,TRBJ1-6,TGTGCCAGTAGGCCTGTCAGGGGGTCCTCCTATAATTCACCCCTCCACTTT,CASRPVRGSSYNSPLHF
TRBV5-4,.,.,TRBJ2-2,TGTGCCAGCAGTTCTCCAGGGATATCCGGGGAGCTGTTTTTT,CASSSPGISGELFF
TRBV7-8,TRBD2,.,TRBJ2-7,TGTGCCAGCAGCCTCACCTCGGGGGGTAGCAACGAGCAGTACTTC,CASSLTSGGSNEQYF
TRBV14,.,.,TRBJ2-2,TGTGCCAGCAGCCATCCAAACACCGGGGAGCTGTTTTTT,CASSHPNTGELFF